This T cell receptor (beta chain) derives from a study of shared clonotypes between healthy human individuals. It was CD45RO-negative cells, positively selected for CCR7, that made up naive CD8 cells, with terminally differentiated effector memory CD45RA+ cells excluded. The CDR3 has 15 amino acids. V lost 5 bases and J lost 0, with 11 bases in between. Germline V gene data show CDR1 as MNHEY and CDR2 as SMNVEV (reference sequence). Data came from immunoSEQ multiplex PCR; TCRdb stores just in-frame clones and leaves some out. Among roughly 2.1 million clones listed, 85% to 95% were seen once. Study-level findings and limits: Shared clonotypes across all four donors exceeded non-shared ones in generation probability.

As to this clone: The antigen is undetermined.

The clonotype originates from a man aged 18 to 30 in good health. Some clones in this sample may be carry-over from other donors' samples. The V gene is TRBV27, the J gene TRBJ1-5; no reliable D call. Sample: naive CD8+ T cells from PBMCs. The DNA for the CDR3 is TGTGCCAGCAGTGAGAGTTGGGGTAGCAATCAGCCCCAGCATTTT. Its translation: CASSESWGSNQPQHF.